This T cell receptor (beta chain) was sequenced during a study of cytomegalovirus exposure and HLA in healthy donors. Points from the study as a whole: Accurate HLA-A and HLA-B prediction from TCR beta sequences was reported for most subjects. A later analysis found that most CMV-associated TCR beta chains appeared HLA-restricted.

V was clipped by 2 bases and J by 7 bases, with 18 bases between them. The CDR3 contains 16 residues. The germline V gene has CDR1 SGHAT and CDR2 FQNNGV. Primers: 60 Vbeta forward and 13 Jbeta reverse. Profiling relied on immunoSEQ multiplex PCR, and the TCRdb table lists in-frame clones only, not all of them. The sample consists of 50,000 or so clones, roughly 76% of them appearing once. Remarks on this clone: Its antigen remains unknown.

The V call is TRBV11-2, the J call TRBJ2-1, with D possibly TRBD1 on 5 matching bases. Sequencing used PBMCs. The sequence derives from a woman aged 35 to 49 in good health and CMV-seropositive. CDR3 residues: CASSLMGLPDINEQFF. CDR3 nucleotide sequence: TGTGCCAGCAGCTTAATGGGGCTGCCGGACATTAATGAGCAGTTCTTC.